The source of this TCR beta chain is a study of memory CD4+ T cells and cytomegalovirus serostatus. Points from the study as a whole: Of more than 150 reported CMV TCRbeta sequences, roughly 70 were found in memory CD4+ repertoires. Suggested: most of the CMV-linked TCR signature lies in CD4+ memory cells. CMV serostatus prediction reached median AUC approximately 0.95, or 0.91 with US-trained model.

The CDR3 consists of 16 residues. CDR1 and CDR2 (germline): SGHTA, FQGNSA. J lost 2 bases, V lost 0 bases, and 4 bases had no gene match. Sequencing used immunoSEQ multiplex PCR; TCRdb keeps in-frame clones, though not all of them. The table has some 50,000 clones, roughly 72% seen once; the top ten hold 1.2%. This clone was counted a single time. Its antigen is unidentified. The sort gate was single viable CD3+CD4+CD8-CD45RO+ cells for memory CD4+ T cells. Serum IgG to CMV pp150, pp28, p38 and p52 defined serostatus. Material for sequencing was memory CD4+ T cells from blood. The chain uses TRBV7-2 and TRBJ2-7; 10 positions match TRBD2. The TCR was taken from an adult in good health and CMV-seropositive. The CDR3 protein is CASSLALGLATYEQYF. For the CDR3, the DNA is TGTGCCAGCAGCTTAGCTTTGGGACTAGCGACCTACGAGCAGTACTTC.